This record concerns one TCR beta chain sequence. Its antigen is still unknown. No clone much larger than this one lies a single base away; base qualities are absent. This entry is derived from a study of cytomegalovirus exposure and HLA in healthy donors (dated by TCRdb to 2015 to 2018). Describing the broader study: An earlier analysis of several hundred of the donors reported roughly 270 Gb of sequence data and about 100 million unique TCR beta sequences from about 179 million T cells. To decide whether each TCR beta V gene segment behaved as functional or pseudogenic, an earlier analysis of some 580 of the donors relied on high-throughput TCR beta sequencing. On average, around 230,000 unique TCR beta nucleotide sequences were sequenced per donor among a few hundred genotyped donors of the cohort, with around 19% of those sequences being non-productive. Both class I and class II loci were covered by HLA typing, at four-digit resolution. To predict cytomegalovirus infection status, the study brought together high-throughput TCR immunosequencing, statistical association of individual TCRs with disease status, and machine learning. In addition to the first cohort of roughly 670 subjects, a separate validation cohort of under 150 different subjects was used. The number of typed donors differed by locus: roughly 629-630 for A, B, C, DRB1 and DQB1; 522 for DQA1; around 610 for DPA1; and about 450 for DPB1. Of the roughly 400 genotyped donors, approximately 80% fell in the genetic ancestry cluster associated with self-reported Caucasian donors. A later genetic analysis used genome-wide SNP genotypes for about three fifths of the 666 donors, treating that subset as a discovery cohort. The T cell repertoires of 666 subjects were profiled by immunosequencing and related to cytomegalovirus serostatus. The study aimed to test whether signatures of past pathogen exposure could be identified by cataloging public T cell receptors. All discovery cohort repertoires had been generated on a single sequencing platform. Alongside the repertoire data, information on donor age, sex, ethnicity and CMV serostatus was compiled. In the later analysis, no new phenotypic data were used to find candidate immune exposures; instead, reliance was placed on TCR beta sequences and their occurrence across donors. A later analysis re-analyzed previously published TCR beta repertoires from about 730 donors and added high-resolution HLA genotyping to study TCR occurrence patterns. A few DR-DQ haplotypes were handled as single units for association and clustering because linkage in the cohort was strong. An early release that covered some 640 HLA-typed donors contained approximately 300 gigabases of sequencing data and tens of millions of unique TCR sequences.

Library prep was done by the immunoSEQ multiplex PCR assay. A mixture of 60 forward primers for TCR Vbeta segments and 13 reverse primers for TCR Jbeta segments was used in the multiplex PCR. The CDR3 region of rearranged TCR beta genes was amplified from genomic DNA by a multiplex PCR assay. The amplified TCR beta libraries were sequenced on the Illumina HiSeq System as 87-base-pair reads. Under the source paper's analysis protocol: A later analysis tallied 75 million to 95 million unique TCR beta chains across the 700 or so repertoires, and about 10 million of those chains were shared by two or more donors. To remove PCR and sequencing errors, raw reads were error-corrected and collapsed into unique sequences using a nearest-neighbor algorithm that merged closely related sequences. V, D and J gene segments were assigned by aligning CDR3 sequences to IMGT reference sequences. For a sequence to be retained, at least a six-nucleotide match to both a V gene segment and a J gene segment was required. A rearrangement was called productive if the CDR3 had no stop codons and remained in frame with V and J, and every other rearrangement was called non-productive. Following IMGT convention, CDR3 was defined as the stretch from the second conserved V-encoded cysteine to the conserved J-encoded phenylalanine. Sequences without an unambiguous match to a single V gene segment were excluded from the earlier analysis of about 600 of the donors. An earlier analysis of 587 of the donors called V segments functional above 56.7% productive rearrangements and segregating when the between-donor standard deviation exceeded 5%. A statistical classification framework was built to diagnose cytomegalovirus status from the catalog of TCR beta chain sequences. V and J gene assignment, in a later analysis, came from comparing TCR nucleotide sequences with IMGT/GENE-DB human TR gene sequences. Using the TCRdist pipeline, a later analysis assigned CDR3 sequences along with most-parsimonious VDJ recombination scenarios. In a later analysis, each TCR beta chain was defined by its CDR3 amino acid sequence together with its V-gene family, and reads without a unique V-gene family were excluded. As a way to deal with suspected cross-contamination and a sequencing artifact, a later analysis dropped roughly 620 nucleotide sequences that were highly shared and had low generation probability. For each public chain, a later analysis derived a clonal expansion index from normalized ranks of inferred template counts within each repertoire. In a later analysis, generation probabilities were computed with a VDJ recombination model fitted to out-of-frame rearrangements, and the resulting probabilities were checked against IGoR. In a later analysis, TCR-TCR, TCR-HLA and TCR-CMV co-occurrence was scored with hypergeometric tests, and a repertoire-size bias correction was applied to TCR pairs. To estimate false discovery rates, a later analysis permuted the HLA or CMV assignments 20 times. A later analysis grouped co-occurring TCRs with DBSCAN, adding TCRdist sequence similarity when clustering within HLA-allele-positive subsets. Repertoires with fewer than 30,000 or more than 120,000 public chains were left out of co-occurrence clustering, as were a few repertoires with anomalous nucleotide sharing. TCRdb carries this immuneACCESS record with in-frame sequences only. Its versions omit some clonotypes, under half of them owing to an unresolved V gene in the studies checked, with the rest unexplained. V, J and clone size reflect that table, while D and trimming were determined from the DNA. The sample yields 140,000 or so clones; around three quarters were counted once. The biggest ten clones account for about 1.8% of the sample.

The CDR3 sequence holds 18 residues, the cysteine and phenylalanine included. The only DNA kept is the CDR3, 54 bases in frame from the first base. In the germline V gene, CDR1 corresponds to MDHEN and CDR2 to SYDVKM. The V end gives up 3 bases and the J end 1 base, leaving 8 bases in the junction not matched to a gene. In total, approximately 700 healthy bone marrow donors made up the cohort. Cohort members were all nominally healthy when sampled, although unrecorded immune exposures were likely present. The donor was CMV seronegative and belonged to the group of around 350 seronegative cohort members. A peripheral blood sample was provided by each donor, and peripheral blood mononuclear cells were used for TCR beta sequencing. The Qiagen DNeasy Blood Extraction Kit was used to extract genomic DNA from the blood cell samples. General conclusions and limits of the study: Some IMGT-functional V segments, including TRBV6-2 and TRBV6-3, could not be distinguished by the 87-base-pair reads and were therefore excluded. A cluster of highly shared sequence variants was judged likely to be a technical artifact of the sequencing pipeline. A total of fewer than 200 TCR beta chains were listed by the study as associated with cytomegalovirus. The presence/absence analyses assumed that sequencing depth was roughly uniform across donors, and that assumption may not be true. In a later genetic analysis, a missense DCLRE1C variant was associated with V-gene and J-gene trimming of TCR beta chains, and the association was replicated in an independent cohort. Three of the identified cytomegalovirus-associated TCR beta chains were confirmed in vitro to be specific for cytomegalovirus antigens. Assigning TCR associations to individual alleles was difficult when HLA alleles, especially DR and DQ, strongly co-occurred. Compared with the roughly 710-donor mean, donors in an Asian-associated ancestry cluster had fewer N-insertions in productive TCRs, according to a later genetic analysis. The classifier was reported to diagnose cytomegalovirus status with high specificity and sensitivity in both the original and validation cohorts. The only immune exposure information available for the cohort was CMV serostatus. Correlated functional status among segregating V segments might be attributable to linkage disequilibrium, but an unknown experimental factor could not be ruled out. The authors suggested that the approach could potentially be generalized to other disease states and immunological phenotypes. Fewer than 20 rarely observed V segments, including chromosome 9 orphons, were excluded from the earlier analysis of about 610 of the donors because counts were too low. While some public TCRs were present in many individuals, most TCR sequences turned up only very rarely across donors. The cohort was sequenced for TCR beta chains only, and without alpha or paired-chain data the features that could be detected were limited. In a later analysis, the rate of TCR association differed among HLA loci, with DRB1 alleles having the most associated TCRs and HLA-C alleles having the fewest. In an earlier analysis of more than 500 of the donors, most TCR beta V segments appeared in productive rearrangements about 87% or about 30% of the time, broadly matching IMGT annotations. A further reported finding was that TCR beta sequences accurately predicted the HLA-A and HLA-B alleles for most subjects in the first cohort. In a later analysis, HLA-associated TCR beta chains were found to be more clonally expanded and to have lower generation probabilities than equally common non-associated chains. Because some donors lacked HLA typing at each locus, the association tests relied only on the typed subset. Specific HLA alleles were associated with around 18,000 TCR beta sequences at a false discovery rate of 0.05 in a later analysis. According to a later analysis, most CMV-associated TCR beta chains appeared to be HLA-restricted, and the HLA associations seemed to be driven largely by CMV exposure. According to a later analysis, parvovirus B19, influenza, CMV and Epstein-Barr virus appeared linked to several top co-occurrence clusters.

Sequencing input: PBMCs. The clonotype was recovered from a woman aged 40 to 49 in good health and CMV-seronegative. Recombination connected TRBV28 to TRBJ2-1, with 11 bases in between that match TRBD1. CDR3 loop: CASSLRDRGIRSYNEQFF. The DNA reads TGTGCCAGCAGTTTGAGGGACAGGGGGATTAGATCCTACAATGAGCAGTTCTTC.